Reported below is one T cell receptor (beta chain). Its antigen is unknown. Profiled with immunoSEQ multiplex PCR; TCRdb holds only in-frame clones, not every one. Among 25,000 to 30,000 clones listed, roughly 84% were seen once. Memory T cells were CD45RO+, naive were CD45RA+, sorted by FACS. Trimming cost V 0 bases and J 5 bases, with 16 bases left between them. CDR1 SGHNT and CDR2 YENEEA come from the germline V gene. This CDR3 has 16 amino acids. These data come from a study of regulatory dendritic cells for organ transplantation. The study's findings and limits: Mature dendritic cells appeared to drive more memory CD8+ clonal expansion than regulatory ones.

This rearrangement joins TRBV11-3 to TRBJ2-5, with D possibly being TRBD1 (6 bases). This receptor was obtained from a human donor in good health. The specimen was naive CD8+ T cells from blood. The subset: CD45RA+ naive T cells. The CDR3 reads CASSLEGGNYRETQYF. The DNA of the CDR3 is TGTGCCAGCAGCTTAGAAGGGGGAAACTATAGGGAGACCCAGTACTTC.